Sequencing of this T cell receptor beta chain was carried out in a study of shared clonotypes between healthy human individuals. CDR3 size: 15 residues. V shed 0 bases and J shed 7 bases, with 13 bases lying between them. The V gene's germline CDR1 is SGHTA and CDR2 FQGNSA. Loaded into unsorted PBMC replicate PCRs was roughly 310 ng DNA, tens of thousands of T cell genomes. Original processing methods: Filtering differed, since immunoSEQ gave only junction sequences and no quality scores. Generated by immunoSEQ multiplex PCR, the TCRdb table keeps only in-frame clones and is missing some. V, J and clone size are those of that table, while D and trimming were read from the DNA. The sample shows about 490,000 clones, about 79% of them seen only once. General study results and limits: It was expected that sequencing depth would affect clonotype sharing among donors.

Of note for this clone: Its specificity is not known.

Material: PBMCs. This sequence joins TRBV7-2 and TRBJ2-1; D is possibly TRBD1 (5 bases). The clonotype originates from a middle-aged woman in good health. Some clones in this sample may be carry-over from other donors' samples. The CDR3 loop reads CASSLAGRAENEQFF. DNA of the CDR3: TGTGCCAGCAGCTTAGCGGGCAGGGCAGAAAATGAGCAGTTCTTC.